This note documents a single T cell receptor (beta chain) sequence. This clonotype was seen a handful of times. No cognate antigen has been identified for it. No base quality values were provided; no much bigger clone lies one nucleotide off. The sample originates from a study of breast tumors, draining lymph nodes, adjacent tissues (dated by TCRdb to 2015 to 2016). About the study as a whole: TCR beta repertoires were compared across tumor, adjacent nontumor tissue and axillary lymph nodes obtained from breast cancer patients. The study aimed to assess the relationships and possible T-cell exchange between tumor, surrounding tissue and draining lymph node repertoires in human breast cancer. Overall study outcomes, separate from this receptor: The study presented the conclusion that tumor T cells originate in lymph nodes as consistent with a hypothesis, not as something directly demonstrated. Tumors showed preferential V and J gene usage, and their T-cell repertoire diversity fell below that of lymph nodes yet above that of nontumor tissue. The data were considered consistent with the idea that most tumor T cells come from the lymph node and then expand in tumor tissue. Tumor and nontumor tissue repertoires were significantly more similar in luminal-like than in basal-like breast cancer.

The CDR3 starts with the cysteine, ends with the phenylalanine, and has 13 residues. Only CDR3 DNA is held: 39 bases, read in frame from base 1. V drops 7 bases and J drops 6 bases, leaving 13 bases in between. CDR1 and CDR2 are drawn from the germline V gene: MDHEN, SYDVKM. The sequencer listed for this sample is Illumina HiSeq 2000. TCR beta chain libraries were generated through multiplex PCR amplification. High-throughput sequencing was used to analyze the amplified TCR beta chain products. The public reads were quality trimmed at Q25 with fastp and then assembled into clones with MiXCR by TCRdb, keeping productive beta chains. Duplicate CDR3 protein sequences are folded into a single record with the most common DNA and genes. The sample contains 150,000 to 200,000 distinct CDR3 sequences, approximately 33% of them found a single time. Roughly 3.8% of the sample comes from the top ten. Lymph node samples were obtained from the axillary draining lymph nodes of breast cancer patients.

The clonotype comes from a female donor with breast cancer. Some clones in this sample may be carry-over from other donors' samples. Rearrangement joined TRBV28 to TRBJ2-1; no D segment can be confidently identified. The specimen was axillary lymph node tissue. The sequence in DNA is TGTGCCAGCACCCTCGCCGGGTTCAATGAGCAGTTCTTC. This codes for CASTLAGFNEQFF.